The 19 T cell receptor beta chains presented below share a single source sample, sequenced in a study of Tregs in tolerant kidney transplant recipients. The assay was immunoSEQ multiplex PCR, and TCRdb's table has in-frame clones only and misses some. Of 100,000 to 130,000 clones listed, 90% were seen once; the top ten hold 0.3% to 0.4%. This specimen was CD4+ T cells from blood, taken before the transplant. These receptors all come from a human donor who received a combined kidney and bone marrow transplant.

J is TRBJ2-3 and V is TRBV5-4, with 11 bases matching TRBD2. V was clipped by 3 bases and J by 5 bases; unmatched bases: 8. The CDR3 has 16 amino acids. The germline CDR1 and CDR2 sequences are SGHNT and YYREEE (reference sequence). For the CDR3, the DNA is TGTGCCAGCAGCTCCCTTAGCGGGGGGGCCAGAGATACGCAGTATTTT. Protein sequence: CASSSLSGGARDTQYF.

This chain joins TRBV11-2 and TRBJ2-5, with a tentative D call TRBD1 (6 bases). V lost 0 bases to trimming and J lost 2 bases, with 10 bases between them. CDR1 and CDR2 from the germline V gene are SGHAT and FQNNGV. The CDR3 is made up of 15 amino acids. This CDR3 is CASSLDTGPQETQYF. DNA of the CDR3: TGTGCCAGCAGCTTAGACACAGGGCCACAAGAGACCCAGTACTTC. Full variable domain (missing parts from reference TRBV11-2 and TRBJ2-5): EAGVAQSPRYKIIEKRQSVAFWCNPISGHATLYWYQQILGQGPKLLIQFQNNGVVDDSQLPKDRFSAERLKGVDSTLKIQPAKLEDSAVYLCASSLDTGPQETQYFGPGTRLLVL.

The V gene is TRBV5-1, the J gene TRBJ1-2; D unresolved. The germline V gene encodes CDR1 SGHRS and CDR2 YFSETQ. CDR3 length: 14 amino acids. Trimming stripped 0 bases from V and 12 bases from J, with 18 bases between. For the CDR3, the DNA is TGCGCCAGCAGCTTGGGGGCCGAGGGAGGCAAGGACACCTTC. Residues: CASSLGAEGGKDTF.

The chain has TRBV11-2 and TRBJ2-5; TRBD2 aligns across 10 bases. This CDR3 comprises 13 residues. Trimming cost V 10 bases and J 5 bases; bases outside gene matches: 7. Germline CDR1 is SGHAT and CDR2 is FQNNGV. CDR3 sequence: CATASGSMETQYF. The CDR3 DNA reads TGTGCCACGGCTAGCGGGAGTATGGAGACCCAGTACTTC.

The V gene is TRBV7-2, the J gene TRBJ2-3; 8 nucleotides match TRBD2. The CDR3 spans 15 residues. V gave up 5 bases and J gave up 6 bases; unmatched junction bases: 10. Looked up from germline, CDR1 is SGHTA and CDR2 is FQGNSA. The CDR3 DNA is TGTGCCAGCAGCCTATCGGGGGGGCTAGGGGATACGCAGTATTTT. It yields the protein CASSLSGGLGDTQYF.

This chain connects TRBV6-5 to TRBJ2-7; 7 nucleotides match TRBD1. This CDR3 contains 13 residues. Trimming cost V 6 bases and J 3 bases; bases outside gene matches: 5. Per the germline V gene, CDR1 is MNHEY and CDR2 is SVGAGI. The CDR3 DNA is TGTGCCAGCAGGACGGGACAGCGCTACGAGCAGTACTTC. Its protein product is CASRTGQRYEQYF.

The rearrangement uses TRBV29-1 and TRBJ1-3; 8 bases are a match to TRBD1. From germline, CDR1 is SQVTM and CDR2 ANQGSEA. V lost 1 base to trimming and J lost 2 bases; unmatched junction nucleotides: 7. CDR3 length: 16 amino acids. CDR3 protein: CSVEVFDRGTGNTIYF. Here the CDR3 DNA reads TGCAGCGTTGAAGTCTTTGACAGGGGAACTGGAAACACCATATATTTT.

The chain employs TRBV28 and TRBJ2-7; TRBD2 agrees at 10 bases. This CDR3 has 13 amino acids. Unmatched junction bases numbered 6, after V lost 10 bases and J lost 3 bases. Germline V lookup: CDR1 MDHEN, CDR2 SYDVKM. CDR3 in DNA: TGTGCCACTTTGGGACTAGCGAACTACGAGCAGTACTTC. Translation: CATLGLANYEQYF.

This clone was seen a single time. The rearrangement uses TRBV25-1 and TRBJ2-1, with D possibly being TRBD2 (7 bases). Trimming cost V 3 bases and J 4 bases, with 13 bases left between them. CDR3 length: 15 amino acids. In germline, CDR1 is MGHDK, CDR2 SYGVNS. The CDR3 here is CASSEGGGGYNEQFF. The CDR3 coding sequence is TGTGCCAGCAGTGAGGGAGGGGGGGGATACAATGAGCAGTTCTTC.

Only a few counts were recorded for this clone. The chain employs TRBV18 and TRBJ1-1, with TRBD1 matching over 9 bases. The length of the CDR3 is 15 residues. Germline trimming cut 3 bases from V and 5 bases from J; bases unmatched to any gene: 7. Germline V gives CDR1 KGHSH, CDR2 LQKENI. This chain's CDR3 is CASSPIRTGETEAFF. CDR3 in DNA: TGTGCCAGCTCACCGATCAGGACAGGGGAGACTGAAGCTTTCTTT.

This sequence joins TRBV6-1 and TRBJ2-1; 8 bases agree with TRBD2. J gave up 4 bases and V 4 bases, and 9 bases lay outside the gene matches. In germline, CDR1 is MNHNS, CDR2 SASEGT. The length of the CDR3 is 16 residues. The CDR3 spells CASSATTTGGYNEQFF. The CDR3 DNA is TGTGCCAGCAGTGCAACTACAACGGGGGGGTACAATGAGCAGTTCTTC.

Regarding this clone: Other DNA sequences in this sample translate to the same CDR3. V is TRBV18 and J is TRBJ1-1, with a weak D call TRBD1 (6 bases). V dropped 5 bases and J dropped 1 base, with 8 bases sitting between them. The length of the CDR3 is 13 residues. Germline CDR1 KGHSH, CDR2 LQKENI. As DNA, the CDR3 is TGTGCCAGCTCAGCGACAGGGAACACTGAAGCTTTCTTT. Encoded protein: CASSATGNTEAFF.

This chain links TRBV6-5 with TRBJ2-7; TRBD2 aligns across 12 bases. Germline V lookup: CDR1 MNHEY, CDR2 SVGAGI. This CDR3 has 16 amino acids. J lost 3 bases, V lost 4 bases, and 7 bases had no gene match. CDR3 loop: CASSFGTSGGFYEQYF. The CDR3 DNA reads as TGTGCCAGCAGTTTTGGTACTAGCGGGGGGTTCTACGAGCAGTACTTC.

V gene TRBV5-4 combines with J gene TRBJ2-2; weak D call: TRBD1 (5 bases). The CDR3 is 15 residues long. V dropped 0 bases and J dropped 4 bases, with 10 bases sitting between them. From germline, CDR1 is SGHNT and CDR2 YYREEE (reference sequence). The CDR3 loop reads CASSLVDTSTGELFF. CDR3 sequence (DNA): TGTGCCAGCAGCTTGGTGGACACAAGCACCGGGGAGCTGTTTTTT.

J is TRBJ1-1 and V is TRBV5-1; possible D gene TRBD1, 5 bases. The CDR3 totals 11 residues. With 2 bases removed from V and 7 bases from J, the gap between germline ends came to 6 bases. Germline values: CDR1 SGHRS, CDR2 YFSETQ. This CDR3 reads CASSFDSEAFF. CDR3 nucleotides: TGCGCCAGCAGCTTTGACAGTGAAGCTTTCTTT.

The rearrangement uses TRBV4-1 and TRBJ2-3, with D unresolved. The CDR3 spans 18 residues. Trimming removed 4 bases from V and 1 base from J, with 21 bases in between. Germline CDR1 and CDR2: MGHRA and YSYEKL. The CDR3 spells CASSLRVQTGRRTDTQYF. The CDR3 nucleotides are TGCGCCAGCAGCCTCCGGGTCCAGACCGGAAGGCGCACAGATACGCAGTATTTT.

The rearrangement links TRBV5-1 to TRBJ2-3; 7 positions match TRBD1. The CDR3 contains 14 residues. J gave up 6 bases and V 4 bases, and 8 bases lay outside the gene matches. Germline V CDR1 and CDR2: SGHRS, YFSETQ. DNA of the CDR3: TGCGCCAGCAGCGTAACAGGGGTAGGGGATACGCAGTATTTT. Its translation is CASSVTGVGDTQYF. The variable domain in full, completed from reference TRBV5-1 and TRBJ2-3, reads KAGVTQTPRYLIKTRGQQVTLSCSPISGHRSVSWYQQTPGQGLQFLFEYFSETQRNKGNFPGRFSGRQFSNSRSEMNVSTLELGDSALYLCASSVTGVGDTQYFGPGTRLTVL.

This clone has a single count. The chain carries TRBV5-1 and TRBJ2-3; TRBD2 agrees at 7 bases. The CDR3 has 16 amino acids. Germline V gene lookup returns CDR1 SGHRS and CDR2 YFSETQ. Losses at the gene ends were 0 bases for V and 2 bases for J; bases not matched to a gene: 6. The CDR3 DNA reads as TGCGCCAGCAGCTTGGCAAGCGGGACGGTCACAGATACGCAGTATTTT. Amino acids: CASSLASGTVTDTQYF.

This chain uses TRBV10-1 with TRBJ1-2; D is possibly TRBD1 (6 bases). Germline values: CDR1 WNHNN, CDR2 SYGVQD (reference sequence). The CDR3 has 17 amino acids. Deletions cut 5 bases from V and 0 bases from J, with 19 bases between. CDR3 bases: TGCGCCAGCAGTCCCCTCCACCCGGGGGGCGCTAACTATGGCTACACCTTC. Translation gives CASSPLHPGGANYGYTF.